This is a list of T cell receptor beta chains from one sample in a study of OX40 agonist ivuxolimab in advanced cancers. The repertoire was sequenced with immunoSEQ multiplex PCR; TCRdb's copy has only in-frame clones and lacks some. The data contain about 60,000 clones, more than 70% of them singletons. The sequencing here drew on CD4+ or CD8+ T cells sorted from blood, taken in a trial of the OX40 agonist ivuxolimab. Receptors originate from an adult with an advanced solid tumor such as melanoma, head and neck, liver or kidney cancer. CDR3s include the opening cysteine and the closing phenylalanine or tryptophan. Fields, in order: CDR3 DNA, CDR3 protein, clone size, D gene, J gene, V gene. D genes are given only for firm matches. Clone size appears in some rows only: once, few, many, or a class for an expanded clone.

CDR3nt: TGCGCCAGCAGTGAGTCCGGGAAAGATCGGACCGGGGAGCTGTTTTTT
CDR3aa: CASSESGKDRTGELFF
abundance: .
d_gene: .
j_gene: TRBJ2-2
v_gene: TRBV10-2

CDR3nt: TGTGCCAGCAGTGCCTCCAGGGACACTGAAGCTTTCTTT
CDR3aa: CASSASRDTEAFF
abundance: .
d_gene: .
j_gene: TRBJ1-1
v_gene: TRBV6-4

CDR3nt: TGTGCCAGCAGCCCCCCCCGCGGGAGAAATTCACCCCTCCACTTT
CDR3aa: CASSPPRGRNSPLHF
abundance: .
d_gene: .
j_gene: TRBJ1-6
v_gene: TRBV7-8

CDR3nt: TGTGCCAGCAGCTTAAAAGGGCTCGAAAGGTATAGCAATCAGCCCCAGCATTTT
CDR3aa: CASSLKGLERYSNQPQHF
abundance: .
d_gene: .
j_gene: TRBJ1-5
v_gene: TRBV7-8

CDR3nt: TGCGCCAGCAGTGAGTGGGGAGGTCCAAGCTCCTACAATGAGCAGTTCTTC
CDR3aa: CASSEWGGPSSYNEQFF
abundance: .
d_gene: .
j_gene: TRBJ2-1
v_gene: TRBV10-1

CDR3nt: TGCGCCAGCAGCTTCCAGGGCTCCTACAATGAGCAGTTCTTC
CDR3aa: CASSFQGSYNEQFF
abundance: .
d_gene: .
j_gene: TRBJ2-1
v_gene: TRBV5-1

CDR3nt: TGTGCCAGCAGCTTAGGACCAGGGCAGGACACTGAAGCTTTCTTT
CDR3aa: CASSLGPGQDTEAFF
abundance: once
d_gene: .
j_gene: TRBJ1-1
v_gene: TRBV11-3

CDR3nt: TGTGCCAGCAGCTTAACCCCGGACAGGGAGGGCAATGAGCAGTTCTTC
CDR3aa: CASSLTPDREGNEQFF
abundance: .
d_gene: .
j_gene: TRBJ2-1
v_gene: TRBV7-3

CDR3nt: TGCGCCAGCAGCTTGGTCGGAGGGGGCGGCGAGCAGTACTTC
CDR3aa: CASSLVGGGGEQYF
abundance: .
d_gene: .
j_gene: TRBJ2-7
v_gene: TRBV5-1

CDR3nt: TGTGCCAGCAGCTTAAAAAGAACCACAGATACGCAGTATTTT
CDR3aa: CASSLKRTTDTQYF
abundance: .
d_gene: .
j_gene: TRBJ2-3
v_gene: TRBV7-3

CDR3nt: TGTGCCAGCAGCCCAAAGGGACGGGGGAAGTATGGCTACACCTTC
CDR3aa: CASSPKGRGKYGYTF
abundance: .
d_gene: .
j_gene: TRBJ1-2
v_gene: TRBV7-9

CDR3nt: TGCGCCAGCAGCCAAGGGGGTGGGCTCGGTGAAGCTTTCTTT
CDR3aa: CASSQGGGLGEAFF
abundance: .
d_gene: .
j_gene: TRBJ1-1
v_gene: TRBV4-1

CDR3nt: TGTGCCAGCAGTGAAGCGCGTTCGCTTGGCTACACCTTC
CDR3aa: CASSEARSLGYTF
abundance: .
d_gene: .
j_gene: TRBJ1-2
v_gene: TRBV2

CDR3nt: TGTGCCACCTGGGGGACGGGAGGGACTGAAGCTTTCTTT
CDR3aa: CATWGTGGTEAFF
abundance: .
d_gene: .
j_gene: TRBJ1-1
v_gene: TRBV6-5

CDR3nt: TGCGCCAGCAGCCAAGACGGCTGGGGAGACAACATTCAGTACTTC
CDR3aa: CASSQDGWGDNIQYF
abundance: .
d_gene: .
j_gene: TRBJ2-4
v_gene: TRBV4-3

CDR3nt: TGTGCCAGCTCACCGATCTCGGATCGGAACACTGAAGCTTTCTTT
CDR3aa: CASSPISDRNTEAFF
abundance: .
d_gene: .
j_gene: TRBJ1-1
v_gene: TRBV18

CDR3nt: TGTGCCAGCAGCCCCCTCCAGTCCCGAGATACGCAGTATTTT
CDR3aa: CASSPLQSRDTQYF
abundance: .
d_gene: .
j_gene: TRBJ2-3
v_gene: TRBV4-2

CDR3nt: TGCGCCAGCAGCCAGTCGCCCGGGACAGGGTGGCCTGAAGCTTTCTTT
CDR3aa: CASSQSPGTGWPEAFF
abundance: .
d_gene: TRBD1
j_gene: TRBJ1-1
v_gene: TRBV4-1

CDR3nt: TGTGCCAGCTCACCAGGGACAGGGGGCAATCAGCCCCAGCATTTT
CDR3aa: CASSPGTGGNQPQHF
abundance: .
d_gene: TRBD1
j_gene: TRBJ1-5
v_gene: TRBV18

CDR3nt: TGCGCCAGCAGCTTGGCCGGCGCGGGATCCAAAAACATTCAGTACTTC
CDR3aa: CASSLAGAGSKNIQYF
abundance: few
d_gene: .
j_gene: TRBJ2-4
v_gene: TRBV5-1

CDR3nt: TGTGCCAGCAGCTGGGAGTCCCGAGAACTGTTTTTT
CDR3aa: CASSWESRELFF
abundance: .
d_gene: .
j_gene: TRBJ1-4
v_gene: TRBV7-9

CDR3nt: TGTGCCAGCAGTACAGCGGGGGGCTACAATGAGCAGTTCTTC
CDR3aa: CASSTAGGYNEQFF
abundance: .
d_gene: TRBD2
j_gene: TRBJ2-1
v_gene: TRBV6-1

CDR3nt: TGCGCCAGCAGCTTGGGGCCTTGGAACTACGAGCAGTACTTC
CDR3aa: CASSLGPWNYEQYF
abundance: .
d_gene: .
j_gene: TRBJ2-7
v_gene: TRBV5-1

CDR3nt: TGCGCCAGCAGCTTCTCGGACAGTCCGGCGGGGGAGCTGTTTTTT
CDR3aa: CASSFSDSPAGELFF
abundance: .
d_gene: .
j_gene: TRBJ2-2
v_gene: TRBV5-1

CDR3nt: TGTGCCAGCAGCAAGGCCCACGGGGAGACCCAGTACTTC
CDR3aa: CASSKAHGETQYF
abundance: .
d_gene: .
j_gene: TRBJ2-5
v_gene: TRBV5-4

CDR3nt: TGTGCCAGCAGCTTAGGGAAGGGAGGGGACTATGGCTACACCTTC
CDR3aa: CASSLGKGGDYGYTF
abundance: .
d_gene: .
j_gene: TRBJ1-2
v_gene: TRBV11-1

CDR3nt: TGTGCCAGCAGTTCACAGGGGGCTGGGGCCAACGTCCTGACTTTC
CDR3aa: CASSSQGAGANVLTF
abundance: few
d_gene: TRBD1
j_gene: TRBJ2-6
v_gene: TRBV6-5

CDR3nt: TGTGCCAGCACCAGAATTGGAAACATGAACACTGAAGCTTTCTTT
CDR3aa: CASTRIGNMNTEAFF
abundance: .
d_gene: .
j_gene: TRBJ1-1
v_gene: TRBV11-2

CDR3nt: TGTGCCTGCTCCGGGACTAGCGTTTCAGATACGCAGTATTTT
CDR3aa: CACSGTSVSDTQYF
abundance: .
d_gene: TRBD2
j_gene: TRBJ2-3
v_gene: TRBV30

CDR3nt: TGTGCCAGCACCCCTTACCGGGGGGCGAACACCGGGGAGCTGTTTTTT
CDR3aa: CASTPYRGANTGELFF
abundance: .
d_gene: TRBD2
j_gene: TRBJ2-2
v_gene: TRBV9

CDR3nt: TGTGCCAGTAGTATAGGATCCTGGTCCAGCTCCTATGGCTACACCTTC
CDR3aa: CASSIGSWSSSYGYTF
abundance: .
d_gene: .
j_gene: TRBJ1-2
v_gene: TRBV19

CDR3nt: TGTGCCAGCAGAATCAGGCGAGCTAACTATGGCTACACCTTC
CDR3aa: CASRIRRANYGYTF
abundance: .
d_gene: .
j_gene: TRBJ1-2
v_gene: TRBV2

CDR3nt: TGCGCCAGCAGCCGTCAGGAGGCCTACGAGCAGTACTTC
CDR3aa: CASSRQEAYEQYF
abundance: .
d_gene: .
j_gene: TRBJ2-7
v_gene: TRBV5-1

CDR3nt: TGTGCCAGCAGTGCGAGCAGGGTATCGGCCGGGGAGCTGTTTTTT
CDR3aa: CASSASRVSAGELFF
abundance: .
d_gene: .
j_gene: TRBJ2-2
v_gene: TRBV6-1

CDR3nt: TGTGCCAGCTCACCTCCCGGGGCTCGCGACGAGCAGTACTTC
CDR3aa: CASSPPGARDEQYF
abundance: .
d_gene: .
j_gene: TRBJ2-7
v_gene: TRBV18

CDR3nt: TGTGCCAGCAGCTTAGGGGGGGGCAGGGTGAACACTGAAGCTTTCTTT
CDR3aa: CASSLGGGRVNTEAFF
abundance: .
d_gene: .
j_gene: TRBJ1-1
v_gene: TRBV7-2

CDR3nt: TGCGCCAGCAGCATCGGGGACACAGATACGCAGTATTTT
CDR3aa: CASSIGDTDTQYF
abundance: .
d_gene: .
j_gene: TRBJ2-3
v_gene: TRBV5-1

CDR3nt: TGTGCCAGTGGAGCCACTTACTATGGCTACACCTTC
CDR3aa: CASGATYYGYTF
abundance: once
d_gene: .
j_gene: TRBJ1-2
v_gene: TRBV28

CDR3nt: TGTGCCAGCAGCAAAGGCGACCGGTGGGGCTACGAGCAGTACTTC
CDR3aa: CASSKGDRWGYEQYF
abundance: once
d_gene: .
j_gene: TRBJ2-7
v_gene: TRBV21-1

CDR3nt: TGTGCCAGCAGCTTAGAGGCCGGGGGCGAGGAAAAACTGTTTTTT
CDR3aa: CASSLEAGGEEKLFF
abundance: .
d_gene: .
j_gene: TRBJ1-4
v_gene: TRBV7-6

CDR3nt: TGTGCCAGCAGCTTAATGGTTTCAAGCTACTCTGGAAACACCATATATTTT
CDR3aa: CASSLMVSSYSGNTIYF
abundance: .
d_gene: .
j_gene: TRBJ1-3
v_gene: TRBV7-9

CDR3nt: TGTGCCAGCCGCCCCACTAGCGGGGGCCCCACCGGGGAGCTGTTTTTT
CDR3aa: CASRPTSGGPTGELFF
abundance: .
d_gene: TRBD2
j_gene: TRBJ2-2
v_gene: TRBV2

CDR3nt: TGTGCCAGCAGCGTAGAGGAGGGGATGGCAGGGAGAGGGACCCAGTACTTC
CDR3aa: CASSVEEGMAGRGTQYF
abundance: .
d_gene: .
j_gene: TRBJ2-5
v_gene: TRBV9

CDR3nt: TGCGCCAGCAGCACGGGGACAGGGGGCATGAACACTGAAGCTTTCTTT
CDR3aa: CASSTGTGGMNTEAFF
abundance: .
d_gene: TRBD1
j_gene: TRBJ1-1
v_gene: TRBV5-1

CDR3nt: TGCGCCAGCAGCAGAGCAGGGGATCGCCTGTATGGCTACACCTTC
CDR3aa: CASSRAGDRLYGYTF
abundance: .
d_gene: .
j_gene: TRBJ1-2
v_gene: TRBV5-1

CDR3nt: TGTGCCAGCAGTGCTAGCGGCTTCCAAGAGACCCAGTACTTC
CDR3aa: CASSASGFQETQYF
abundance: .
d_gene: TRBD2
j_gene: TRBJ2-5
v_gene: TRBV6-1

CDR3nt: TGTGCCAGCAGCCCGGGGGGGACCTACGAGCAGTACTTC
CDR3aa: CASSPGGTYEQYF
abundance: .
d_gene: TRBD2
j_gene: TRBJ2-7
v_gene: TRBV28

CDR3nt: TGCGCCAGCAGCTCGGGGATACAGGGAAAGACTAATGAAAAACTGTTTTTT
CDR3aa: CASSSGIQGKTNEKLFF
abundance: .
d_gene: .
j_gene: TRBJ1-4
v_gene: TRBV5-1

CDR3nt: TGTGCCAGCAGTGGAGGCACCTACACCGGGGAGCTGTTTTTT
CDR3aa: CASSGGTYTGELFF
abundance: .
d_gene: .
j_gene: TRBJ2-2
v_gene: TRBV6-1

CDR3nt: TGTGCCAGCAGCGTCTCGCGGGGGCAAGAGACCCAGTACTTC
CDR3aa: CASSVSRGQETQYF
abundance: .
d_gene: TRBD2
j_gene: TRBJ2-5
v_gene: TRBV7-2

CDR3nt: TGTGCCAGTAGTGTGGGACAGCGGAACACCGGGGAGCTGTTTTTT
CDR3aa: CASSVGQRNTGELFF
abundance: .
d_gene: TRBD1
j_gene: TRBJ2-2
v_gene: TRBV19

CDR3nt: TGTGCCAGCAGTCCTACTGGGACAGGGAGAGAGACCCAGTACTTC
CDR3aa: CASSPTGTGRETQYF
abundance: once
d_gene: TRBD1
j_gene: TRBJ2-5
v_gene: TRBV9

CDR3nt: TGCGCCAGCAGCCAAGCAGGGAGAAGACAGGGGAGAGGCTATGGCTACACTTTC
CDR3aa: CASSQAGRRQGRGYGYTF
abundance: .
d_gene: TRBD1
j_gene: TRBJ1-2
v_gene: TRBV4-1

CDR3nt: TGTGCCATCAGTGTGGGGTATAGCAATCAGCCCCAGCATTTT
CDR3aa: CAISVGYSNQPQHF
abundance: once
d_gene: .
j_gene: TRBJ1-5
v_gene: TRBV10-3

CDR3nt: TGTGCCAGCAGTTTACGGTCTCTCTCCGTTTATAGCAATCAGCCCCAGCATTTT
CDR3aa: CASSLRSLSVYSNQPQHF
abundance: .
d_gene: .
j_gene: TRBJ1-5
v_gene: TRBV28